This T cell receptor (beta chain) was profiled in a study of OX40 agonist ivuxolimab in advanced cancers. Notes on the research overall: The costimulatory receptor OX40 (CD134) was targeted by ivuxolimab, a fully human IgG2 agonistic monoclonal antibody. In the dose-escalation cohort, 65% to 90% of patients were male, and the mean age was approximately 60 years, with a range of roughly 20 to 80. Partial responses occurred in three dose-escalation patients, of whom one had hepatocellular carcinoma and two had cutaneous melanoma. The purpose of peripheral TCRbeta sequencing was to test whether ivuxolimab changed TCR sequence diversity and led to clonal T-cell expansion. Of the approximately 50 patients in dose escalation, some 20 had hepatocellular carcinoma, around 15 had melanoma, 9 had renal cell carcinoma and 9 had head and neck cancer. The paper covers the monotherapy dose-escalation part of the phase I ivuxolimab trial, which included N of about 56 patients. Patients were allowed to have had prior anti-PD-1, anti-PD-L1 or anti-CTLA-4 therapy, and around 43% of the dose-escalation patients had been treated with checkpoint inhibitors. Intravenous ivuxolimab was administered to patients every 2 weeks at six dose levels: 0.01, 0.1, 0.3, 1.5, 3 and 10 mg/kg. Findings and caveats that apply to the study as a whole: At doses of 0.1 to 3.0 mg/kg, clonal expansion of both CD4+ and CD8+ T cells in blood was seen between baseline and week 6. Antigen specificity was not determined for the clonally expanded peripheral T cells. Low levels of normalized T-cell clonal expansion were also shown by some nonresponding patients. After ivuxolimab, CD8+ T cells had more expanded clones than CD4+ T cells on average. In the 0.1-3.0 mg/kg groups, partial responders had among the lowest normalized peripheral clonal expansion, particularly in CD8+ T cells.

About this clone itself: Its specific antigen is unknown. No much larger clonotype is one base removed from it; base qualities were not supplied.

Genomic DNA was extracted from sorted cells for sequencing of the TCRbeta CDR3 region. The immunoSEQ Assay was used for sequencing of TCRbeta CDR3 regions. The source is immuneACCESS, and TCRdb retained only in-frame sequences with V and J called. Part of the clones is not carried over; for the studies checked, unresolved V genes explain less than half of this, and the remainder is unexplained. The table for this sample lists roughly 100,000 clones; 70% to 90% of them were counted only once. Of the sample, roughly 0.79% falls within the top ten clones. Patients with a history of autoimmune disease or receiving systemic immunosuppression were excluded from the trial. Peripheral blood for TCR sequencing was drawn from every dose cohort at baseline, at cycle 4 day 1 and at cycle 7 day 1. Samples came from an open-label, multicenter, first-in-human phase I dose-escalation trial of ivuxolimab. Adults with locally advanced or metastatic head and neck squamous cell, hepatocellular, melanoma or renal cell carcinoma were enrolled in the trial. Before TCR sequencing, CD4+ T cells and CD8+ T cells were sorted from peripheral blood as separate populations.

V is pared back by 5 bases and J by 1 base, with 12 bases lying between the germline termini. Looking up the germline V gene yields CDR1 SGHTS and CDR2 YDEGEE. Counted from cysteine to phenylalanine, this CDR3 has 14 amino acids. Here the CDR3 DNA is all that survives: 42 bases in frame from base 1. The sample consisted of CD4+ or CD8+ T cells sorted from blood, taken in a trial of the OX40 agonist ivuxolimab. The chain is assembled from TRBV5-8 and TRBJ1-1, with no confidently assigned D gene. This clonotype was sampled from an adult with an advanced solid tumor such as melanoma, head and neck, liver or kidney cancer. The CDR3: CASRVGVANTEAFF. The sequenced DNA: TGTGCCAGCAGAGTCGGGGTGGCGAACACTGAAGCTTTCTTT.